This T cell receptor (beta chain) was obtained from a study of PD-L1 blockade in urothelial cancer. Libraries were prepared by immunoSEQ multiplex PCR; TCRdb keeps only in-frame clonotypes and omits some of them. The table records under 70,000 clones, 80% to 90% of them present only once. This clone has just a few counts. The time point denotes: pretreatment peripheral blood. This receptor was obtained from a man aged 70 or older with urothelial cancer. The sequences come from PBMCs, collected around atezolizumab (anti-PD-L1) treatment.

The CDR3 region is CASTVGNQGFEKLFF. CDR3 DNA: TGTGCCAGCACCGTAGGGAACCAGGGCTTCGAAAAACTGTTTTTT. The genes are TRBV2 and TRBJ1-4; a possible D gene is TRBD1 (5 bases). Germline-derived CDR1 and CDR2 are SNHLY and FYNNEI. The CDR3 is 15 amino acids. V dropped 7 bases and J dropped 8 bases, with 20 bases sitting between them. The variable domain in full, with the rest retrieved from reference TRBV2 and TRBJ1-4, is EPEVTQTPSHQVTQMGQEVILRCVPISNHLYFYWYRQILGQKVEFLVSFYNNEISEKSEIFDDQFSVERPDGSNFTLKIRSTKLEDSAMYFCASTVGNQGFEKLFFGSGTQLSVL.